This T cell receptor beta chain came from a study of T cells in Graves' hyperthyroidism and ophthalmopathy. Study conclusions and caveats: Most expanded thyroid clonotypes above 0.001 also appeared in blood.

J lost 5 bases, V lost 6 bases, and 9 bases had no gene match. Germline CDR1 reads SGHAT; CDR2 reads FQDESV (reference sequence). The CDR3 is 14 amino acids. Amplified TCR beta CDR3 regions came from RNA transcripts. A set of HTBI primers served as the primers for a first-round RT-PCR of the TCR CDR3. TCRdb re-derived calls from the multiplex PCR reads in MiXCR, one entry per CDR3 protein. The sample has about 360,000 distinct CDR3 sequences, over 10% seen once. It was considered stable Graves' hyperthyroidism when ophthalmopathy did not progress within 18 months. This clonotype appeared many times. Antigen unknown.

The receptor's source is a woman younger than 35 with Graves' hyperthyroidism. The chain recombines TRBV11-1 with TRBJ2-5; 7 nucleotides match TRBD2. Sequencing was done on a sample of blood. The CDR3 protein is CASRITAGGETQYF. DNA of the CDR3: TGTGCCAGCAGAATAACGGCCGGGGGGGAGACCCAGTACTTC.